The sequence of this T cell receptor beta chain was determined in a study of blood T cell repertoires in COVID-19. This clone showed up just once. Some clones are missing from TCRdb's copy, which holds only in-frame ones; the method was immunoSEQ multiplex PCR. Of approximately 160,000 clones listed, about four fifths are singletons. Participants' own reports of clinical history determined their cohort assignment. Trimming pared 6 bases from V and 3 bases from J, leaving 14 bases between. Germline values: CDR1 MRHNA, CDR2 SNTAGT. CDR3 length: 14 residues. The receptor was isolated from a woman between 45 and 65 years old in a cohort exposed to, infected with or recovered from COVID-19 (not recorded which). Specimen: PBMCs or T cells enriched from blood (not recorded which). The J gene is TRBJ1-1, the V gene TRBV6-4, with D unresolved. CDR3 amino acids: CASRNGNSDTEAFF. The CDR3 nucleotides read TGTGCCAGCAGGAACGGGAACTCGGACACTGAAGCTTTCTTT.